This entry describes one TCR beta chain. Its cognate antigen has yet to be identified. No much larger clone is present one base from it, and per-base qualities are unavailable. This sample was taken from a study of Ad26.COV2.S vaccination and SARS-CoV-2 variants (dated by TCRdb to about 2021). About the investigation overall: Vaccine-arm donors came from COV1001, a multicentre, randomized, double-blind, placebo-controlled phase I-IIa trial of Ad26.COV2.S in healthy adults. Blinding of investigators to trial group allocation was maintained during experiments and outcome assessment. Participants in the trial were split at random into five groups of five each, receiving low-dose or high-dose Ad26.COV2.S once or twice, or else placebo on both occasions. Ad26.COV2.S was given intramuscularly at 5x10^10 or 1x10^11 viral particles, as a single shot or as two shots 56 days apart. The TCR-sequenced set comprised approximately 30 samples: roughly 19 Ad26.COV2.S vaccine recipients, 5 placebo recipients and 8 SARS-CoV-2 convalescent individuals. TCRbeta repertoire sequencing served as the tool for gauging how specific and how broad the SARS-CoV-2-reactive T cell receptors were following Ad26.COV2.S vaccination.

TCRbeta CDR3 regions were sequenced with the immunoSEQ Assay. After extraction, genomic DNA underwent amplification by bias-controlled multiplex PCR, followed by high-throughput sequencing. The authors processed their data as follows. Collapsing and filtering of sequences were performed to quantify the absolute abundance of each unique TCRbeta CDR3 region. T cell fraction was estimated by normalizing TCRbeta template counts to usable DNA, with usable DNA measured through amplification of reference genes found in all nucleated cells. Repertoire TCRs were annotated as SARS-CoV-2-specific when V gene, CDR3 amino acid sequence and J gene were exactly matched to a known reactive TCR set. The reference SARS-CoV-2 TCR set was obtained from MIRA and was filtered for enrichment in COVID-19-positive ImmuneCODE repertoires, whereby public or cross-reactive TCRs were removed. Based on the MIRA antigens, annotated TCRs were further analysed at the level of specific ORF or position within ORF. Breadth was defined as annotated unique rearrangements over total unique productive rearrangements; depth was the summed frequency of those rearrangements. Two-sided Wilcoxon rank-sum tests were applied when comparing TCR breadth between groups. TCRdb took this table from immuneACCESS and kept in-frame rearrangements with V and J called. Such tables lack part of the clones; where checked against another copy, unresolved V genes explain under half of the gap, and the rest is unexplained. D and trimming were read from the DNA, whereas the V and J calls and clone size are those reported in that table. The sample table holds hundreds of thousands of clones, of which around 89% were seen once. Approximately 5% of the sample is held by the ten biggest clonotypes.

Overall study results and their limits: The authors noted that the TCR breadth and depth analyses may have underestimated total T cell responses. Comparing responses between vaccine doses or regimens was not something the study was powered to do. Ad26.COV2.S recipients had higher spike-specific TCR breadth than placebo recipients (P = 0.0014). Vaccine and placebo recipients had similar non-spike TCR breadth, a finding consistent with the vaccine containing only spike. Substantial breadth of spike-specific CD8+ and CD4+ T cell responses was reported after vaccination.

The CDR3 runs 15 amino acids, cysteine and phenylalanine included. Just the 45-base CDR3 DNA is kept, in frame starting at base 1. Between the V and J ends, shortened by 0 bases and 2 bases respectively, the junction contains 11 bases. The germline V gene encodes CDR1 SGDLS and CDR2 YYNGEE. The sample's treatment or condition label, in plain terms: around 19 received Ad26.COV2.S at low or high dose, single or two shots; 5 received placebo; per-sample allocation not given. For vaccine and placebo recipients, repertoires were sequenced using samples collected on day 63 after the first injection. In Cohort 1b, roughly 26 adults aged 18-55 years were enrolled at a single site in Boston, USA, between 29 July and 7 August 2020. Ad26.COV2.S was a replication-incompetent adenovirus type 26 vector expressing a prefusion-stabilized SARS-CoV-2 spike protein from the original Wuhan strain.

The rearranged chain carries TRBV9 and TRBJ1-2; no D gene call is confident. This TCR was sampled from a person between 18 and 60 years old who received the Ad26.COV2.S COVID-19 vaccine or a placebo. The material sequenced was peripheral blood, taken in a trial of Ad26.COV2.S vaccine versus placebo. The nucleotides are TGTGCCAGCAGCGTAGATGGTCGCCCGAACTATGGCTACACCTTC. The encoded protein is CASSVDGRPNYGYTF. The CDR3 plus the reference TRBV9 and TRBJ1-2 genes for the other parts give the full variable domain: DSGVTQTPKHLITATGQRVTLRCSPRSGDLSVYWYQQSLDQGLQFLIQYYNGEERAKGNILERFSAQQFPDLHSELNLSSLELGDSALYFCASSVDGRPNYGYTFGSGTRLTVV.